The rows below give T cell receptor beta chains drawn from one sample of a study of monozygotic twins with inflammatory bowel disease. TCRdb re-called the 5' RACE reads and catalogs CDR3 proteins one per entry, DNA excluded. Listed are some 400,000 distinct CDR3 sequences; about 2.6% falls within the top ten. Sequencing input: blood. The receptors were gathered from a human donor with ulcerative colitis or Crohn's disease, or a healthy co-twin of an affected twin (not recorded which). Each CDR3 is given with its conserved first and last residue.

v_gene,j_gene,CDR3aa
TRBV12-3/TRBV12-4,TRBJ2-2,CASRAGSGLTGELFF
TRBV2,TRBJ1-6,CASSDPALSSYNSPLHF
TRBV28,TRBJ2-3,CASSIRRSLGDTQYF
TRBV20-1,TRBJ2-2,CSARDLAGGPTGELFF
TRBV6-5,TRBJ1-1,CASSYSSFLNTEAFF
TRBV25-1,TRBJ2-3,CASSGVRRGSTDTQYF
TRBV18,TRBJ1-1,CASSPRRDSSMNTEAFF
TRBV18,TRBJ1-2,CASSPPGGSDYGYTF
TRBV29-1,TRBJ1-1,CSVTDRDIEAFF
TRBV11-3,TRBJ2-7,CASSLSSGARYEQYF
TRBV5-6,TRBJ2-7,CASSLVDRELYEQYF
TRBV6-1,TRBJ2-1,CASSERNEQFF
TRBV28,TRBJ1-5,CASSFLGLDNQPQHF
TRBV27,TRBJ2-2,CASSFRGRRAGELFF
TRBV18,TRBJ1-5,CASSMDSPQPQHF
TRBV20-1,TRBJ2-7,CSARDRRSSYEQYF
TRBV20-1,TRBJ2-3,CSSPPSETDTQYF
TRBV20-1,TRBJ2-3,CSARDLGKLARTDTQYF
TRBV6-2/TRBV6-3,TRBJ1-1,CASSGDLPEAFF
TRBV29-1,TRBJ1-4,CSFSGPDEKLFF
TRBV4-1,TRBJ2-7,CASSQVRDSSYEQYF
TRBV2,TRBJ1-5,CASSGDFNQPQHF
TRBV20-1,TRBJ2-7,CSALTSRTNYEQYF
TRBV7-9,TRBJ2-1,CASSSSDYNNEQFF
TRBV20-1,TRBJ2-1,CSARSREHYNEQFF
TRBV5-1,TRBJ2-1,CASSVPGGEQFF
TRBV18,TRBJ2-3,CASSGTSGSPDTQYF
TRBV3-1,TRBJ1-1,CASSLDRGAVSTEAFF
TRBV30,TRBJ1-1,CAWSRGLNTEAFF
TRBV5-1,TRBJ2-2,CASSLAGLTGELFF
TRBV7-3,TRBJ2-7,CASSLGGSTHEQYF
TRBV7-3,TRBJ2-3,CASSRTSGMSTDTQYF
TRBV7-9,TRBJ2-5,CASSLAGLLQETQYF
TRBV27,TRBJ1-2,CASSLRGQYNYGYTF
TRBV19,TRBJ2-2,CASSIIGSSTGELFF
TRBV19,TRBJ2-3,CASSIGTGSSTDTQYF
TRBV29-1,TRBJ1-2,CSVGTSNYGYTF
TRBV20-1,TRBJ2-7,CSARGSGVYEQYF
TRBV6-5,TRBJ1-2,CASSWSGTGSMANYGYTF
TRBV11-2,TRBJ2-7,CASSSGPGTYEQYF
TRBV28,TRBJ2-1,CASTLGGLVYNEQFF
TRBV4-2,TRBJ1-2,CASSQEGGTGFGYTF
TRBV7-3,TRBJ1-1,CASRPIIPGPWTEAFF
TRBV13,TRBJ2-1,CASSSPVTTYNEQFF
TRBV5-6,TRBJ2-1,CASSLEREGGAGYNEQFF
TRBV5-4,TRBJ2-3,CASSLVTQPGTDTQYF
TRBV7-6,TRBJ2-3,CASSRPTSDTQYF
TRBV29-1,TRBJ2-5,CSVERGLAGGIETQYF
TRBV10-3,TRBJ2-3,CAISDFSGGATDTQYF